This TCR beta chain emerged from a study of beta chain features in type 1 diabetes. Expressed TCRB transcripts were sequenced after all isolated RNA was converted to cDNA. Method: immunoSEQ multiplex PCR; TCRdb's copy keeps in-frame clones and lacks some. The repertoire consists of fewer than 300,000 clones, with around 21% occurring once and the leading ten covering 0.028%. Study results and caveats: In every one of the four CD4+ subsets, TCRB CDR3s were moderately but significantly shorter in Type 1 diabetes patients.

On this clone itself: The target antigen is unknown.

Purity exceeding 95% was reached by all sorted populations. The sequenced sample was naive CD4+ T cells from blood. This receptor was obtained from a woman between 40 and 55 years old with type 1 diabetes.

In DNA form, the CDR3 reads TGCGCCAGCAGCTTGGTACAGGGGGAGGGAAACATTCAGTACTTC. It yields the protein CASSLVQGEGNIQYF. The chain recombines TRBV5-1 with TRBJ2-4; tentative D call: TRBD1 (8 bases). The germline V and J ends were trimmed by 0 bases and 6 bases, with 13 bases remaining between them. The CDR3 has 15 residues. Germline V gives CDR1 SGHRS, CDR2 YFSETQ.